These T cell receptor beta chains were read from a single sample in a study of blood T cell repertoires in COVID-19. Sequencing used immunoSEQ multiplex PCR; TCRdb keeps in-frame clones, though not all of them. The sample has about 180,000 clones; approximately 80% are singletons. The source material was peripheral blood. The receptors were gathered from a human donor in a cohort sampled during active COVID-19. The CDR3 runs from the conserved cysteine through the conserved F or W. Each record gives: D gene, V gene, J gene, clone size, CDR3 DNA, CDR3 protein. D genes are given only for firm matches. Where a row states a size, it is once, few, many or the class of an expanded clone; other rows omit it.

NA,TRBV30,TRBJ1-1,NA,TGTGCCTGGAGTATCAGGGGAACTGAAGCTTTCTTT,CAWSIRGTEAFF
NA,TRBV6-5,TRBJ1-1,once,TGTGCCAGCAGGGTGGGGACACCGAACACTGAAGCTTTCTTT,CASRVGTPNTEAFF
NA,TRBV11-2,TRBJ1-3,NA,TGTGCCAGCAGGGGCGTCCTCTCTGGAAACACCATATATTTT,CASRGVLSGNTIYF
TRBD1,TRBV5-1,TRBJ2-1,once,TGCGCCAGCAGCCCGGGACAGGGACTTTACAATGAGCAGTTCTTC,CASSPGQGLYNEQFF
NA,TRBV7-3,TRBJ2-1,NA,TGTGCCAGCAGCCCCTCGCGCCAGCGAAACTACAATGAGCAGTTCTTC,CASSPSRQRNYNEQFF
TRBD2,TRBV6-6,TRBJ2-7,NA,TGTGCCAGCAGTTCTCTAGCGGGGTCCTACGAGCAGTACTTC,CASSSLAGSYEQYF
NA,TRBV19,TRBJ1-1,NA,TGTGCCAGTAGTAGGTCCCCGGTTGACACTGAAGCTTTCTTT,CASSRSPVDTEAFF
NA,TRBV9,TRBJ2-5,NA,TGTGCCAGCAGCGGGAGGGGTCGGGAGACCCAGTACTTC,CASSGRGRETQYF
NA,TRBV29-1,TRBJ2-7,NA,TGCAGCGCTGGGACGGGGGTCCGCGGCGAGCAGTACTTC,CSAGTGVRGEQYF
NA,TRBV10-3,TRBJ1-1,once,TGTGCCCTCGGGGGGGGGATTGGGAACACTGAAGCTTTCTTT,CALGGGIGNTEAFF
TRBD1,TRBV5-1,TRBJ1-6,NA,TGCGCCAGCAGCCAGAGTATTGACAGGGGAGTAAGGAATTCACCCCTCCACTTT,CASSQSIDRGVRNSPLHF
TRBD1,TRBV5-1,TRBJ2-7,NA,TGCGCCAGCAGCGCCCGGGACAGTGAAGAGGGGTACGAGCAGTACTTC,CASSARDSEEGYEQYF
NA,TRBV11-1,TRBJ2-3,NA,TGTGCCAGCAGCTTAGCGGGGGGGCCAATAGATACGCAGTATTTT,CASSLAGGPIDTQYF
NA,TRBV6-5,TRBJ1-2,NA,TGTGCCAGCAGTTACGCATCTCGTACGGATGGCTACACCTTC,CASSYASRTDGYTF
TRBD1,TRBV5-1,TRBJ1-4,NA,TGCGCCAGCAGCTTGGAAGGGGGCGGTGAAAAACTGTTTTTT,CASSLEGGGEKLFF
NA,TRBV29-1,TRBJ2-1,NA,TGCAGCGTTAGGGGCAGGAGCTCCTACAATGAGCAGTTCTTC,CSVRGRSSYNEQFF
TRBD2,TRBV4-1,TRBJ2-5,few,TGCGCCAGCAGCCAAGAGACTAGCGGGGGGCATACAGAGACCCAGTACTTC,CASSQETSGGHTETQYF
NA,TRBV9,TRBJ1-1,NA,TGTGCCAGCAGCCCCCAAGGGGCGGTTCTGAACACTGAAGCTTTCTTT,CASSPQGAVLNTEAFF
NA,TRBV5-1,TRBJ2-1,few,TGCGCCAGCCTCCTTGGGGGGTCAGCGTCCTACAATGAGCAGTTCTTC,CASLLGGSASYNEQFF
NA,TRBV5-6,TRBJ1-2,NA,TGTGCCAGCAGTCGACAGAGCTATGGCTACACCTTC,CASSRQSYGYTF
TRBD1,TRBV5-1,TRBJ1-1,few,TGCGCCAGCAGCTTGGGGGACAGGGGGAACACTGAAGCTTTCTTT,CASSLGDRGNTEAFF
NA,TRBV11-3,TRBJ2-1,NA,TGTGCCAGCAGCTTAGACCCAGAGGGTGAGCAGTTCTTC,CASSLDPEGEQFF
TRBD2,TRBV5-1,TRBJ2-7,NA,TGCGCCAGCAGCTTGGCCGAACTACCGGGGGGTGAGCAGTACTTC,CASSLAELPGGEQYF
TRBD1,TRBV18,TRBJ1-2,few,TGTGCCAGCTCTCCGGACAGGGGGTCGAGTGGCTACACCTTC,CASSPDRGSSGYTF